The entry that follows covers one T cell receptor beta chain sequence. Its antigen is not known. Time point noted: sample taken at primary tumor resection. The authors sequenced whole RNA from tumor, nontumor lung or frozen PBMC without sorting. This record belongs to a study of spatial heterogeneity in lung cancer. On the study more broadly: Alpha-chain detections were consistently fewer than beta-chain detections among the sequences. As counted in raw reads, each unique TCR and UMI combination appeared more than ten times on average. Notes on the study in general: Among blood samples, ubiquitous expanded tumor TCRs appeared more at resection than at follow-up.

Each molecule of TCR cDNA was tagged with one unique molecular identifier. One entry per CDR3 protein results from TCRdb running MiXCR on the 5' RACE reads. The data show almost 75,000 distinct CDR3 sequences, 10% to 15% seen once. Sample: PBMCs, taken at surgery. The TCR was taken from a male donor with early-stage non-small cell lung cancer.

CDR3 residues: CASKRGAWEAFF. The DNA for the CDR3 is TGTGCCAGCAAAAGAGGGGCCTGGGAAGCTTTCTTT. The chain couples TRBV7-2 to TRBJ1-1; possible D gene TRBD1, 5 bases. CDR3 length: 12 amino acids. Germline CDR1 reads SGHTA; CDR2 reads FQGNSA. Trimming shortened V by 7 bases and J by 8 bases, and 14 bases separated the two germline ends. The full variable domain, in which reference TRBV7-2 and TRBJ1-1 provide the parts outside the CDR3, is GAGVSQSPSNKVTEKGKDVELRCDPISGHTALYWYRQSLGQGLEFLIYFQGNSAPDKSGLPSDRFSAERTGGSVSTLTIQRTQQEDSAVYLCASKRGAWEAFFGQGTRLTVV.